This T cell receptor (beta chain) was recorded in a study of CD8+CD57+ T cells in acquired aplastic anemia (dated 2018 in TCRdb). Looking at the study overall: DNA extracted from sorted CD4+ and CD8+ cells had a mean of 3.2 ug, with a range of roughly 0.17 to 27.4 ug. Healthy donor samples averaged roughly 10 million reads for CD4+ and 11 million to 14 million for CD8+ cells. The paper's findings and limits, for the study overall: No significant difference in CD8+ Simpson's diversity was found between patients and healthy controls (P=0.060). Over 25 CD8+ CDR3 sequences were found in both patients and controls but appeared to be highly expressed in patients and within the immunodominant clones of the patients.

To note about this clonotype: Its antigen target is currently unknown. No much larger clonotype is one base removed from it; base qualities were not supplied.

Genomic DNA was used as template for profiling of TCR beta VDJ combinations and CDR3 sequences. An Illumina HiSeq 2000 was used for TCR repertoire sequencing. As for how the authors treated the data: Repertoires were assessed using TRBV/TRBJ rearrangement plots, CDR3 size and DJ length profiles, and Simpson's diversity index. The immunodominant clone was defined as the most abundant DNA sequence in deep sequencing data. CDR3 amino acid sequences were screened for sharing across subjects and were compared with published repertoires and the VDJdb database. TCRdb reprocessed the public reads (quality trimming at Q25 with fastp, clone calling with MiXCR) and kept in-frame beta chains. Identical CDR3 proteins give one entry, which carries the most common genes and DNA. These V and J calls originate from TCRdb's pipeline instead of the authors' own analysis. The sample records 65,000 or so distinct CDR3 sequences, about 50% of which are singletons. 2% to 2.5% of the sample belongs to the ten largest clones.

In this study, sorted CD4+ and CD8+ T cells from the blood of healthy subjects and of severe aplastic anemia patients had their TCR repertoires deep-sequenced. Ficoll-Paque density gradient centrifugation was used to isolate peripheral blood mononuclear cells. CD4+ and CD8+ T cells were sorted by FACS or magnetic beads before DNA extraction. From its cysteine to its phenylalanine, the CDR3 spans 15 amino acids. Solely the CDR3 DNA is kept, with 45 bases framed from the first base. Here V drops 3 bases and J drops 4 bases, and the junction holds 2 bases not matched to any gene. CDR1 is given as KGHDR and CDR2 as SFDVKD, both from the germline V gene.

Recombination joined TRBV24-1 with TRBJ2-3; TRBD2 lines up with 11 middle nucleotides. The receptor comes from a human donor in good health, serving as a control. Sequencing used sorted CD4+, CD8+, or CD8+CD57+ T cells (not recorded which) from PBMCs. The CDR3 loop reads CATSDLAGGADTQYF. The bases read TGTGCCACCAGTGATCTAGCGGGAGGAGCAGATACGCAGTATTTT.